This is a list of T cell receptor beta chains from one sample in a study of glioma-infiltrating T cells. A single record per CDR3 protein comes from TCRdb applying MiXCR to the multiplex PCR reads. The data show fewer than 110,000 distinct CDR3 sequences, 25% to 35% seen once. Sequenced input: glioma tissue, nonneoplastic brain tissue, or PBMCs (not recorded which). The receptor set was obtained from a human donor with low-grade glioma or glioblastoma, undergoing nonglioma brain surgery, or in good health (not recorded which). The CDR3 runs from the conserved cysteine through the conserved F or W. Fields, in order: V gene, J gene, D gene, CDR3 length, clone size, CDR3 protein, CDR3 DNA. A D gene is named only where the DNA matches it firmly. Clone size appears in some rows only: once, few, many, or a class for an expanded clone.

>TRBV18|TRBJ2-7|-|15|few
CASSPPGRPGYEQYF
TGTGCCAGCTCACCACCTGGACGGCCGGGCTACGAGCAGTACTTC
>TRBV11-2|TRBJ2-3|TRBD2|15|-
CASSLPSGGTDTQYF
TGTGCCAGCAGCTTACCCAGCGGGGGGACCGATACGCAGTATTTT
>TRBV12-3/TRBV12-4|TRBJ2-3|TRBD2|16|-
CASSSSGGFSTDTQYF
TGTGCCAGCAGTTCAAGCGGGGGCTTTAGCACAGATACGCAGTATTTT
>TRBV6-1|TRBJ1-6|TRBD1|14|-
CAIARGEYNSPLHF
TGTGCCATCGCCAGGGGGGAATATAATTCACCCCTCCACTTT
>TRBV14|TRBJ1-4|-|13|many
CASSLSTNEKLFF
TGTGCCAGCAGCCTTTCAACTAATGAAAAACTGTTTTTT
>TRBV7-9|TRBJ1-1|TRBD1|12|-
CASSRQGPEAFF
TGTGCCAGCAGCAGACAGGGCCCTGAAGCTTTCTTT
>TRBV7-2|TRBJ2-3|-|15|few
CASSLGSFFADTQYF
TGTGCCAGCAGCCTGGGGTCCTTCTTCGCAGATACGCAGTATTTT
>TRBV4-3|TRBJ2-1|-|14|few
CASSQADRYNEQFF
TGCGCCAGCAGCCAAGCCGACAGGTACAATGAGCAGTTCTTC
>TRBV12-5|TRBJ1-1|-|12|many
CASDYMNTEAFF
TGTGCTAGTGATTACATGAACACTGAAGCTTTCTTT
>TRBV20-1|TRBJ2-5|TRBD2|14|many
CSASPGTRKETQYF
TGCAGTGCTTCTCCCGGGACTAGAAAAGAGACCCAGTACTTC
>TRBV19|TRBJ2-3|-|13|many
CASSPPGTDTQYF
TGTGCCAGCTCACCACCGGGGACAGATACGCAGTATTTT
>TRBV20-1|TRBJ1-1|-|15|few
CSATSDSPMNTEAFF
TGCAGTGCAACTTCAGACAGTCCCATGAACACTGAAGCTTTCTTT
>TRBV6-1|TRBJ1-4|-|17|many
CASSLEPGGSGNEKLFF
TGTGCCAGCAGTCTTGAACCTGGGGGAAGCGGTAATGAAAAACTGTTTTTT
>TRBV4-2|TRBJ2-3|-|13|many
CASSQDLLITQYF
TGTGCCAGCAGCCAGGATTTACTAATTACTCAGTATTTT
>TRBV20-1|TRBJ1-4|-|13|many
CSVPDGYNEKLFF
TGCAGTGTCCCCGACGGATATAATGAAAAACTGTTTTTT
>TRBV19|TRBJ2-7|-|14|many
CASSMKDGPYEQYF
TGTGCCAGTAGTATGAAGGACGGACCCTACGAGCAGTACTTC
>TRBV9|TRBJ2-1|-|12|few
CASSVGWNEQFF
TGTGCCAGCAGCGTAGGGTGGAATGAGCAGTTCTTC
>TRBV7-9|TRBJ1-5|-|17|many
CASSIVYGTDRNQPQHF
TGTGCCAGCAGCATCGTATATGGGACCGACAGAAATCAGCCCCAGCATTTT
>TRBV12-3/TRBV12-4|TRBJ2-5|TRBD1|14|-
CASSTTGTQETQYF
TGTGCCAGCAGCACGACAGGGACCCAAGAGACCCAGTACTTC
>TRBV19|TRBJ1-5|-|14|many
CASSPTGGNQPQHF
TGTGCCAGTAGCCCGACGGGGGGGAATCAGCCCCAGCATTTT
>TRBV29-1|TRBJ2-1|-|13|many
CSVVASSYNEQFF
TGCAGCGTTGTAGCCAGCTCCTACAATGAGCAGTTCTTC
>TRBV28|TRBJ2-7|TRBD1|14|-
CASSLGQAFHEQYF
TGTGCCAGCAGTTTGGGACAGGCATTCCACGAGCAGTACTTC
>TRBV28|TRBJ1-1|-|14|many
CASSLHGVGSEAFF
TGTGCCAGCAGTTTACACGGGGTTGGATCTGAAGCTTTCTTT
>TRBV2|TRBJ1-4|-|13|many
CASRGTEGEKLFF
TGTGCCAGCAGAGGGACGGAGGGGGAAAAACTGTTTTTT
>TRBV12-3/TRBV12-4|TRBJ1-4|-|15|-
CASGPRQGWNEKLFF
TGTGCCAGCGGGCCCCGGCAGGGTTGGAATGAAAAACTGTTTTTT
>TRBV19|TRBJ1-1|TRBD1|15|few
CASSGFGTANTEAFF
TGTGCCAGTAGTGGATTCGGGACAGCGAACACTGAAGCTTTCTTT
>TRBV14|TRBJ2-5|-|11|many
CANAVQETQYF
TGTGCCAACGCAGTACAAGAGACCCAGTACTTC
>TRBV20-1|TRBJ2-1|-|13|many
CSAQKTSNNEQFF
TGCAGTGCTCAAAAGACTAGTAACAATGAGCAGTTCTTC
>TRBV4-1|TRBJ2-1|TRBD1|12|many
CASSLQGGEQFF
TGCGCCAGCAGCCTACAGGGGGGTGAGCAGTTCTTC
>TRBV4-3|TRBJ2-1|TRBD2|16|many
CASSQASGGASNEQFF
TGCGCCAGCAGCCAAGCTAGCGGGGGGGCAAGTAATGAGCAGTTCTTC
>TRBV3-1|TRBJ2-1|-|15|-
CASSQRHLGGNEQFF
TGTGCCAGCAGCCAACGCCATTTGGGCGGGAATGAGCAGTTCTTC
>TRBV7-2|TRBJ2-3|-|15|-
CASSLVAPGTDTQYF
TGTGCCAGCAGCTTAGTGGCTCCTGGCACGGATACGCAGTATTTT
>TRBV6-9|TRBJ2-1|TRBD2|14|-
CDGSYAGGRNEQFF
TGTGACGGCAGTTACGCGGGGGGAAGAAATGAGCAGTTCTTC
>TRBV3-1|TRBJ1-1|-|12|-
CASSQGGGEAFF
TGTGCCAGCAGCCAAGGGGGAGGTGAAGCTTTCTTT
>TRBV4-1|TRBJ2-7|-|16|-
CASSQDEFAGFYEQYF
TGCGCCAGCAGCCAAGATGAGTTTGCAGGGTTCTACGAGCAGTACTTC
>TRBV13|TRBJ2-3|-|18|-
CASSLATVGGVASDTQYF
TGTGCCAGCAGCTTAGCCACAGTAGGCGGGGTGGCATCCGATACGCAGTATTTT
>TRBV7-2|TRBJ2-5|-|12|many
CASSLARETQYF
TGTGCCAGCAGCTTGGCTAGGGAGACCCAGTACTTC
>TRBV20-1|TRBJ2-3|-|15|many
CSARDGARSADTQYF
TGCAGTGCTAGAGATGGAGCCAGGAGCGCAGATACGCAGTATTTT
>TRBV12-3/TRBV12-4|TRBJ1-3|TRBD1|16|-
CASSWGTGGGGNTIYF
TGTGCCAGCAGTTGGGGGACAGGGGGAGGAGGAAACACCATATATTTT
>TRBV12-5|TRBJ2-1|TRBD2|17|-
CASGLVRGLAGANERFF
TGTGCTAGTGGTTTGGTACGAGGCCTAGCGGGTGCCAATGAGCGGTTCTTC
>TRBV5-4|TRBJ1-2|-|12|-
CASGSSGYGYTF
TGTGCCAGCGGCTCAAGTGGGTACGGCTACACCTTC
>TRBV6-1|TRBJ2-3|-|14|many
CASYQGRVTDTQYF
TGTGCCAGCTATCAGGGCCGGGTCACAGATACGCAGTATTTT
>TRBV12-3/TRBV12-4|TRBJ1-1|-|13|-
CASISWVGTEAFF
TGTGCCAGCATCTCCTGGGTCGGGACTGAAGCTTTCTTT
>TRBV18|TRBJ2-5|-|14|many
CASSPPRGSETQYF
TGTGCCAGCTCACCACCTAGGGGGTCAGAGACCCAGTACTTC
>TRBV20-1|TRBJ2-6|-|15|many
CSHRDIRSGANVLTF
TGCAGCCACAGGGACATACGATCTGGGGCCAACGTCCTGACTTTC
>TRBV20-1|TRBJ1-1|-|17|many
CSARDIRGSVRNTEAFF
TGCAGTGCTAGAGATATCAGGGGATCCGTGAGGAACACTGAAGCTTTCTTT
>TRBV30|TRBJ1-1|-|12|-
CAWSVSYTEAFF
TGTGCCTGGAGTGTTTCCTACACTGAAGCTTTCTTT
>TRBV11-2|TRBJ1-3|-|13|few
CASSSSARNTIYF
TGTGCCAGCAGCTCGTCAGCGCGAAACACCATATATTTT
>TRBV6-2/TRBV6-3|TRBJ1-6|TRBD1|14|many
CASSYGTANSPLHF
TGTGCCAGCAGTTACGGGACAGCGAATTCACCCCTCCACTTT
>TRBV6-6|TRBJ1-4|TRBD1|14|-
CASSYVGTAGELFF
TGTGCCAGCAGTTACGTCGGGACAGCCGGTGAACTGTTTTTT
>TRBV20-1|TRBJ1-6|-|15|many
CSARPSSSYNSPLHF
TGCAGTGCTAGACCAAGTAGTTCCTATAATTCACCCCTCCACTTT